This TCR beta chain is drawn from a study of blood T cell repertoires in COVID-19. At the level of the study: Sites in the United States, Italy and Spain provided acute and convalescent COVID-19 samples.

The CDR3 covers 15 residues. Germline CDR1 is LNHDA and CDR2 is SQIVND (reference sequence). Trimming removed 6 bases at V and 5 bases at J, with 19 bases between. Assay: immunoSEQ multiplex PCR; the TCRdb copy retains only in-frame clones and omits some. The sample records a few hundred thousand clones, roughly 87% being singletons. Sequencing was carried out using peripheral blood. The receptor was isolated from a man between 50 and 59 years old with active or convalescent COVID-19. This chain uses TRBV19 with TRBJ2-5, with D maybe TRBD2 (5 bases). In nucleotides, the CDR3 is TGTGCCAGTAGGGACGGGATAGGCGACCTGGAGACCCAGTACTTC. This gives the protein CASRDGIGDLETQYF.